This T cell receptor (beta chain) derives from a study of identical twins. Trimming removed 0 bases from V and 10 bases from J; junction bases left unmatched: 6. The CDR3 loop spans 14 amino acids. The V gene's germline CDR1 is SGHRS and CDR2 YFSETQ. Template switching introduced a universal primer site, and the cDNA bore unique molecular identifiers. Via MiXCR, TCRdb re-called the 5' RACE reads, giving one row per CDR3 protein. The repertoire consists of roughly 250,000 distinct CDR3 sequences, with more than 12% occurring once and the leading ten covering 7% to 9.5%. Overall study results and limits: Reduced insertions were recorded for abundant cord blood beta clonotypes, with no such pattern in memory repertoires. The analysis was cross-sectional rather than longitudinal within donors. Researchers reported excess low generation probability among twin-shared out-of-frame alpha sequences.

Concerning this clonotype: Its matching antigen is unknown.

The receptor comes from a young woman in good health. V gene TRBV5-1 combines with J gene TRBJ2-7; 11 bases line up with TRBD2. The sequencing input was memory (CD45RO+) T cells sorted from blood. The CDR3 loop is CASSLGTSGGDQYF. CDR3 nucleotide sequence: TGCGCCAGCAGCTTGGGAACTAGCGGGGGAGATCAGTACTTC.